The 25 T cell receptor beta chains in this list originate from one sample, sequenced in a study of T cell repertoires in cytomegalovirus infection. TCRdb used MiXCR to reprocess the reads, holding one entry per CDR3 protein. The profile covers hundreds of thousands of distinct CDR3 sequences, with around 24% appearing a single time and around 7.6% taken by the ten largest. Material for sequencing was CD8+ T cells from PBMCs. These receptors were collected from a human donor in good health (CMV status not recorded). Some clones in this sample may be carry-over from other donors' samples.

In the case of this clonotype: Mismatch with germline at one junction end may stem from a read error. The J gene is TRBJ1-5, the V gene TRBV28; TRBD1 is a possible D gene (5 bases). CDR1 is MDHEN, CDR2 SYDVKM, per germline. The CDR3 spans 20 residues. DNA for the CDR3: TGTGCCAGCAGTTATGAATCCGCAGGGACCTTCCCAACCTTCAATCAGCCCCGGCATTTT. Translation gives CASSYESAGTFPTFNQPRHF.

The CDR3 is CASSVSAGGYEQYF. The DNA for the CDR3 is TGCGCCAGCAGTGTATCAGCGGGGGGCTACGAGCAGTACTTC. The chain carries TRBV10-1 and TRBJ2-7; TRBD2 aligns across 9 bases. The CDR3 is made up of 14 amino acids. CDR1 is WNHNN and CDR2 is SYGVQD in the germline V gene (reference sequence). The V segment lost 4 bases and the J segment 3 bases; nucleotides outside the gene matches: 4.

V usage is TRBV6-1 and J usage is TRBJ1-1; 9 nucleotides align to TRBD1. Germline V lookup: CDR1 MNHNS, CDR2 SASEGT. With V trimmed by 0 bases and J by 9 bases, 5 bases remained unmatched. The CDR3 has 14 amino acids. CDR3 in DNA: TGTGCCAGCAGTGAAGCGACAGGGGGTAGTCAAGCTTTCTTT. It yields the protein CASSEATGGSQAFF.

This clonotype was picked up one time. The gene calls are TRBV6-2 or TRBV6-3 and TRBJ1-4; a possible D gene is TRBD1 (6 bases). V lost 6 bases and J lost 8, with 22 bases in between. The CDR3 loop spans 16 amino acids. CDR1 and CDR2 from the germline V gene are MNHEY and SVGEGT. CDR3 in amino acids: CASSSGPGVKREKLFF. CDR3 DNA sequence: TGTGCCAGCAGCTCGGGCCCAGGGGTGAAGAGAGAAAAACTGTTTTTT.

The V and J genes are TRBV2 and TRBJ2-6; 7 nucleotides align to TRBD1. Germline CDR1 is SNHLY and CDR2 is FYNNEI. There are 20 residues in the CDR3. J was trimmed by 0 bases and V by 2 bases; bases with no gene match: 13. The CDR3 sequence: CASSELQATGLSSGANVLTF. CDR3 DNA: TGTGCCAGCAGTGAACTCCAAGCGACAGGGTTAAGCTCTGGGGCCAACGTCCTGACTTTC.

This clonotype was detected only a few times. This chain connects TRBV12-3 or TRBV12-4 to TRBJ2-7; either TRBD1 or TRBD2 may fit D (5 bases each). V lost 5 bases and J lost 7, with 21 bases in between. This CDR3 is built from 15 residues. CDR3 sequence reads: CASSRSRGPLGEQYF. CDR3 in DNA: TGTGCCAGCAGTCGATCCCGGGGACCCTTAGGGGAGCAGTACTTC.

Many counts were recorded for this clonotype. The J gene is TRBJ2-7, the V gene TRBV7-2, with 9 bases lining up with TRBD2. This CDR3 contains 13 residues. The germline CDR1 and CDR2 sequences are SGHTA and FQGNSA. J lost 7 bases, V lost 3 bases, and 4 bases had no gene match. The CDR3 DNA sequence: TGTGCCAGCAGCTTGGCGGGGGGGCAGGAGCAGTACTTC. Residues: CASSLAGGQEQYF.

The V call is TRBV20-1, the J call TRBJ2-7, with TRBD2 matching over 7 bases. The J segment lost 1 base and the V segment lost 0 bases, leaving 3 bases of the junction unmatched. There are 14 residues in the CDR3. Germline V gene sequence: CDR1 DFQATT, CDR2 SNEGSKA (reference sequence). The CDR3 coding sequence is TGCAGTGCTAGAGATGCGGGGGTGTCCTACGAGCAGTACTTC. Protein: CSARDAGVSYEQYF.

This clonotype was counted ten times or more. One end of the junction does not line up with germline, which may come from a read error. This chain joins TRBV7-9 and TRBJ2-4, with TRBD2 matching 8 bases. The CDR3 extends over 16 amino acids. The V gene's germline CDR1 is SEHNR and CDR2 FQNEAQ (reference sequence). DNA for the CDR3: TGTGCCAGCAACTTACAAGCGGGGGATGTCAAAAACATTCAGTACTTC. Protein product: CASNLQAGDVKNIQYF.

The chain recombines TRBV4-3 with TRBJ2-1; D is unclear. Germline V CDR1 and CDR2: LGHNA, YSLEER. The CDR3 is 15 residues long. The germline V and J ends were trimmed by 5 bases and 2 bases, with 13 bases remaining between them. This chain's CDR3 is CASSIVAGTYNEQFF. Written as DNA, the CDR3 is TGCGCCAGCAGCATTGTGGCAGGAACCTACAATGAGCAGTTCTTC.

This clonotype was seen more than once but under ten times. The chain uses TRBV5-8 and TRBJ2-5; 8 bases are a match to TRBD2. The CDR3 spans 18 residues. Germline V gene data show CDR1 as SGHTS and CDR2 as YDEGEE. V shed 4 bases, J shed 5 bases, and the junction held 19 bases outside the gene matches. In DNA form, the CDR3 reads TGTGCCAGCAGCCCGGGACAACCAACTAGCGGCACTTCTGAGACCCAGTACTTC. As protein: CASSPGQPTSGTSETQYF.

About this clonotype itself: A single base separates this from a much larger clone, so it may be a read error. The chain joins TRBV27 to TRBJ1-5; D is uncertain. This CDR3 is 14 amino acids long. From germline, CDR1 is MNHEY and CDR2 SMNVEV (reference sequence). In nucleotides, the CDR3 is TGTGCCAGCAGTCAAGGGAGCGTCGATCAGCCCAAGCATTTT. This encodes CASSQGSVDQPKHF.

The table lists this clonotype with a few counts. The rearrangement joins TRBV29-1 to TRBJ2-2, with TRBD1 matching 10 bases. Losses at the gene ends were 1 base for V and 6 bases for J; bases not matched to a gene: 2. CDR3 length: 14 amino acids. Germline CDR1 reads SQVTM; CDR2 reads ANQGSEA. The CDR3 sequence: CSVEGQGASGELFF. The DNA for the CDR3 is TGCAGCGTTGAAGGACAGGGGGCATCCGGGGAGCTGTTTTTT.

This chain joins TRBV12-3 or TRBV12-4 and TRBJ2-1; 9 nucleotides line up with TRBD2. J was trimmed by 9 bases and V by 3 bases; bases with no gene match: 9. This CDR3 comprises 15 residues. The CDR3 nucleotides read TGTGCCAGCAGTTTTCGGGCGGGGGGGCCGGGTGAGCAGTTCTTC. It is translated as CASSFRAGGPGEQFF.

V usage is TRBV25-1 and J usage is TRBJ1-1; D is unclear. Germline CDR1 MGHDK, CDR2 SYGVNS. Trimming removed 1 base at V and 4 bases at J, with 7 bases between. CDR3 length: 13 residues. CDR3 region: CASSELVFTEAFF. Written as DNA, the CDR3 is TGTGCCAGCAGTGAATTGGTGTTCACTGAAGCTTTCTTT.

The chain carries TRBV7-8 and TRBJ2-4; no firm D call. The CDR3 is 14 amino acids. Germline V CDR1 and CDR2: SGHVS, FQNEAQ. The V and J ends lost 5 bases and 6 bases respectively, with 14 bases between them. CDR3 in amino acids: CASSPLGSGNIQYF. DNA of the CDR3: TGTGCCAGCAGCCCCCTCGGCTCGGGAAACATTCAGTACTTC.

This clonotype was seen only a few times. The chain combines TRBV7-6 with TRBJ1-6; TRBD1 matches at 10 bases. CDR1 is SGHVS, CDR2 FNYEAQ, per germline. V was pared by 2 bases and J by 10 bases, with 8 bases of the junction left unmatched. CDR3 size: 16 residues. This CDR3 reads CASSLWDRGKGSPLHF. In DNA form, the CDR3 reads TGTGCCAGCAGCTTATGGGACAGGGGAAAGGGCTCACCCCTCCACTTT.

The rearrangement links TRBV7-9 to TRBJ2-7, with D perhaps matching TRBD1 (5 bases). The CDR3 contains 13 residues. Germline values: CDR1 SEHNR, CDR2 FQNEAQ (reference sequence). Trimming removed 5 bases at V and 2 bases at J, with 10 bases between. CDR3 sequence reads: CASSPGSPYEQYF. DNA of the CDR3: TGTGCCAGCAGCCCAGGGTCCCCCTACGAGCAGTACTTC.

This clonotype is a singleton in its sample. The chain joins TRBV3-1 to TRBJ2-5; 10 bases fit TRBD2. This CDR3 is built from 18 residues. Losses at the gene ends were 6 bases for V and 2 bases for J; bases not matched to a gene: 15. Germline lookup yields CDR1 LGHDT and CDR2 YNNKEL (reference sequence). The CDR3 region is CASSHVAGGGRIQETQYF. The CDR3, as DNA: TGTGCCAGCAGTCATGTAGCGGGGGGAGGAAGGATACAAGAGACCCAGTACTTC.

The chain is built from TRBV12-5 and TRBJ1-2; D is unresolved. Germline V lookup: CDR1 LGHNT, CDR2 FRNRAP. Between the trimmed V and J ends, which lost 0 bases and 3 bases, there was a span of 5 bases. This CDR3 contains 13 residues. CDR3 sequence (DNA): TGTGCTAGTGGTTTGGTAATGGACTATGGCTACACCTTC. Its translation is CASGLVMDYGYTF.

The chain carries TRBV20-1 and TRBJ1-5, with D possibly being TRBD1 (5 bases). V was cut by 4 bases and J by 4 bases, with 8 bases left in between. Germline V lookup: CDR1 DFQATT, CDR2 SNEGSKA (reference sequence). CDR3 length: 12 residues. The CDR3, as DNA: TGCAGTGCTACCAGACAGAATCAGCCCCAGCATTTT. Translated, it gives CSATRQNQPQHF.

This clonotype was observed a handful of times. The chain carries TRBV12-3 or TRBV12-4 and TRBJ1-2; no clear D. CDR3 size: 12 residues. The germline V and J ends were trimmed by 3 bases and 3 bases, with 5 bases remaining between them. The CDR3 bases are TGTGCCAGCAGTTTCTGGGACTATGGCTACACCTTC. Its protein product is CASSFWDYGYTF.

This clonotype was observed at least ten times. The rearrangement links TRBV7-6 to TRBJ2-7; 9 bases agree with TRBD2. The V gene's germline CDR1 is SGHVS and CDR2 FNYEAQ. The CDR3 has 13 residues. Unmatched junction bases numbered 3, after V lost 3 bases and J lost 6 bases. Here the CDR3 reads CASSFAAGGEQYF. In DNA, the CDR3 is TGTGCCAGCAGCTTCGCAGCGGGGGGCGAGCAGTACTTC.

This clonotype was seen a handful of times. The genes are TRBV6-2 or TRBV6-3 and TRBJ2-3; 8 bases fit TRBD1. Germline V gives CDR1 MNHEY, CDR2 SVGEGT. The CDR3 is 17 residues long. Trimming cost V 5 bases and J 2 bases; bases outside gene matches: 12. DNA for the CDR3: TGTGCCAGCAGTAGCCGGGACAGGAACCCCTACACAGATACGCAGTATTTT. It specifies CASSSRDRNPYTDTQYF.

The V and J genes are TRBV6-2 or TRBV6-3 and TRBJ2-7; TRBD2 is a possible D gene (5 bases). The V end lost 0 bases, the J end lost 1 base, and 13 bases lay between the germline ends. The CDR3 has 16 residues. CDR1 is MNHEY and CDR2 is SVGEGT in the germline V gene. CDR3 region: CASSYSRVTGSYEQYV. In DNA, the CDR3 is TGTGCCAGCAGTTACTCGAGGGTCACGGGTTCCTACGAGCAGTACGTC.